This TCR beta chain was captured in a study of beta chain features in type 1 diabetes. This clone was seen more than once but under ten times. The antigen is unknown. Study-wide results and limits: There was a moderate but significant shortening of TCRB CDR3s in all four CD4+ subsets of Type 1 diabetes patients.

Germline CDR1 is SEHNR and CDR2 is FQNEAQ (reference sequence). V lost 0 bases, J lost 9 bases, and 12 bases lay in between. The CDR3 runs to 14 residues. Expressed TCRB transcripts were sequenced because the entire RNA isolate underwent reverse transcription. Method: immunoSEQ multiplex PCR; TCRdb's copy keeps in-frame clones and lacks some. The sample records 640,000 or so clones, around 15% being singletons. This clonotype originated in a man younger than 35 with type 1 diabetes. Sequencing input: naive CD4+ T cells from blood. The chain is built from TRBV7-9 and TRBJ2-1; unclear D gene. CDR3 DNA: TGTGCCAGCAGCTTAGCGGCCCCGAGAGGTGAGCAGTTCTTC. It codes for CASSLAAPRGEQFF.